Listed below are T cell receptor beta chains from one sample, sequenced in a study of shared clonotypes between healthy human individuals. Measured with immunoSEQ multiplex PCR; TCRdb has only the in-frame clones, and not every one. The sample lists about 470,000 clones, 79% occurring once. The material sequenced was PBMCs. The receptors here all came from a middle-aged woman in good health. Some clones in this sample may be carry-over from other donors' samples. The CDR3 runs from the conserved cysteine through the conserved F or W. D genes are given only for firm matches. Clone size is given for some rows only: seen once, a few or many times, or a class if the clone is expanded.

abundance,v_gene,j_gene,d_gene,CDR3aa,CDR3nt
once,TRBV5-3,TRBJ2-1,TRBD2,CARSCKTSGISSYEQFF,TGTGCCAGAAGCTGTAAGACTAGCGGGATTAGTTCGTATGAGCAGTTCTTC
.,TRBV7-9,TRBJ1-2,.,CASSLAWGTYGYTF,TGTGCCAGCAGCTTAGCGTGGGGCACCTATGGCTACACCTTC
.,TRBV18,TRBJ2-1,TRBD1,CASSPGQGVDNEQFF,TGTGCCAGCTCACCCGGACAGGGAGTTGACAATGAGCAGTTCTTC
.,TRBV19,TRBJ2-3,.,CASRPGLFRSESTDTQYF,TGTGCCAGTAGGCCCGGGCTATTCCGGAGCGAGAGCACAGATACGCAGTATTTT
few,TRBV7-2,TRBJ1-4,.,CASSPQGEKLFF,TGTGCCAGCAGCCCCCAGGGGGAAAAACTGTTTTTT
.,TRBV7-3,TRBJ2-2,TRBD2,CASSSGLAEVNTGELFF,TGTGCCAGCAGCTCTGGACTAGCGGAAGTGAACACCGGGGAGCTGTTTTTT
.,TRBV6-1,TRBJ2-7,TRBD1,CASSTGTGSYEQYF,TGTGCCAGCAGTACCGGGACAGGGTCTTACGAGCAGTACTTC
.,TRBV28,TRBJ1-4,TRBD1,CASSLPGQGKLFF,TGTGCCAGCAGCCTACCGGGACAGGGAAAACTGTTTTTT
few,TRBV20-1,TRBJ2-5,.,CSARQETQYF,TGCAGTGCTAGACAAGAGACCCAGTACTTC
.,TRBV5-6,TRBJ2-3,.,CASSGSVKDTQYF,TGTGCCAGCAGCGGATCGGTTAAGGATACGCAGTATTTT
few,TRBV27,TRBJ2-2,.,CASRGRDTGELFF,TGTGCCAGCAGGGGCAGGGATACCGGGGAGCTGTTTTTT
many,TRBV6-5,TRBJ2-3,.,CASRLGTVTDTQYF,TGTGCCAGCAGGCTCGGGACCGTCACAGATACGCAGTATTTT
.,TRBV28,TRBJ1-1,TRBD1,CASSPWGTVGTEAFF,TGTGCCAGCAGTCCTTGGGGGACAGTTGGCACTGAAGCTTTCTTT
.,TRBV5-8,TRBJ1-1,.,CASSNTGNTEAFF,TGTGCCAGCAGCAACACAGGGAACACTGAAGCTTTCTTT